This is a list of T cell receptor beta chains from one sample in a study of Graves' ophthalmopathy and Graves' hyperthyroidism. TCRdb re-derived calls from the multiplex PCR reads in MiXCR, one entry per CDR3 protein. The profile covers about 420,000 distinct CDR3 sequences, with around a fifth appearing a single time and around 3% taken by the ten largest. Specimen: peripheral blood. These receptors were obtained from a woman between 18 and 29 years old with stable Graves' hyperthyroidism. Both conserved end residues are part of each CDR3. The order of the fields is V gene, D gene, CDR3 protein. A D gene is named only where the DNA matches it firmly.

>TRBV6-1|NA
CASRVRGWGTEAFF
>TRBV25-1|NA
CASSETGNQPQHF
>TRBV27|NA
CASSPGRFTNTEAFF
>TRBV5-6|TRBD2
CASSLVSGGVPWTQYF
>TRBV10-3|TRBD1
CAISAGRGFAGYTF
>TRBV12-3/TRBV12-4|NA
CASRPAASYGYTF
>TRBV5-1|NA
CASSLGQGSRYGYTF
>TRBV11-2|NA
CASSLIANQPQHF
>TRBV4-2|TRBD2
CASSQDGPGGGETQYF
>TRBV12-3/TRBV12-4|NA
CASSFPGGKNIQYF
>TRBV28|NA
CASSLSVSRYEQYF
>TRBV10-3|TRBD1
CAISRTGPSGYTF
>TRBV25-1|NA
CASSGSRGSEETQYF
>TRBV15|NA
CATSRDGKDNQPQHF
>TRBV12-5|TRBD1
CASGDRVNQPQHF
>TRBV12-3/TRBV12-4|NA
CASSLWGTGVYEQYF
>TRBV4-3|TRBD1
CASSQDLIRDRTNYGYTF
>TRBV20-1|NA
CSARPDENTEAFF
>TRBV27|TRBD1
CASRGQGGDGYTF
>TRBV7-8|NA
CASSSLGTGPYEQYF
>TRBV29-1|NA
CYEGVREQYF
>TRBV28|NA
CASSSRSRGTQYF